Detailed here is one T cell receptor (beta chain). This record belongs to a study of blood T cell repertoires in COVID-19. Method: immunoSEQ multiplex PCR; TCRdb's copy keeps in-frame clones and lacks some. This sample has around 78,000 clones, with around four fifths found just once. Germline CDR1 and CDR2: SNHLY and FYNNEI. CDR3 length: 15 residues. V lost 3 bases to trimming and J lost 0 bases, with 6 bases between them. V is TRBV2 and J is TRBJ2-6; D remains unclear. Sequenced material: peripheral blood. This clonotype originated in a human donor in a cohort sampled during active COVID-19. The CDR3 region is CASSDSSSGANVLTF. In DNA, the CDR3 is TGTGCCAGCAGTGATTCGAGCTCTGGGGCCAACGTCCTGACTTTC. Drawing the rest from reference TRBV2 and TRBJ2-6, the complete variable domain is EPEVTQTPSHQVTQMGQEVILRCVPISNHLYFYWYRQILGQKVEFLVSFYNNEISEKSEIFDDQFSVERPDGSNFTLKIRSTKLEDSAMYFCASSDSSSGANVLTFGAGSRLTVL.